Detailed here is one T cell receptor beta chain. Its specificity is not known. This specimen comes from a study of T cells after yellow fever vaccination. Findings and caveats of the study: A limited proportion of clonotypes was detected within both the CD4 and CD8 compartments.

Between the trimmed V and J ends, which lost 4 bases and 2 bases, there was a span of 15 bases. Looked up from germline, CDR1 is SGHKS and CDR2 is YYEKEE (reference sequence). The CDR3 runs 15 residues. Making TCR cDNA involved 5'RACE template switching, which added UMIs and a universal primer site. TCRdb redid the calling of the 5' RACE reads with MiXCR, one entry per CDR3 protein. The table has 450,000 to 550,000 distinct CDR3 sequences, about a fifth seen once. Sequenced material: PBMCs, taken 21 days after the first yellow fever vaccination. The V gene is TRBV5-5, the J gene TRBJ2-5, with D perhaps TRBD1 (5 bases). The receptor was isolated from a man between 18 and 29 years old who received the YFV17D yellow fever vaccine. The CDR3 nucleotides are TGTGCCAGCAGCATATTCGACAGTGGGCAAGAGACCCAGTACTTC. Translated, it gives CASSIFDSGQETQYF.